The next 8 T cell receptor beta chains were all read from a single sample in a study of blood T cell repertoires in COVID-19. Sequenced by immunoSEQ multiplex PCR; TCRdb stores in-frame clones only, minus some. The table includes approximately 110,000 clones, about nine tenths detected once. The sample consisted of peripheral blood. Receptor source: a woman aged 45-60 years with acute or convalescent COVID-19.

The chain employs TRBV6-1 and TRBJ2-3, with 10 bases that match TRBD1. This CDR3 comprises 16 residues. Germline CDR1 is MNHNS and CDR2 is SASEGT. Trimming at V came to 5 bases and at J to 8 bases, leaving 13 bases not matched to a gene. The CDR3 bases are TGTGCCAGCAGTAAAGACAGGGGGCGAACTATAAGTACGCAGTATTTT. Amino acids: CASSKDRGRTISTQYF.

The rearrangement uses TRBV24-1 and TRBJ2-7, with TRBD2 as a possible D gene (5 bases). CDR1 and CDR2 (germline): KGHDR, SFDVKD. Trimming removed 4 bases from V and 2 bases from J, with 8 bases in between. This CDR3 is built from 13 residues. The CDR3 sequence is CATSDPGAYEQYF. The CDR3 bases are TGTGCCACCAGTGACCCCGGGGCCTACGAGCAGTACTTC.

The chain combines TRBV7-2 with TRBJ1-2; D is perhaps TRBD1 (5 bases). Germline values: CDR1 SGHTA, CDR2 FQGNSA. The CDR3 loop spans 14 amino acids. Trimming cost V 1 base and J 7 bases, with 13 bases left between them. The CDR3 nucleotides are TGTGCCAGCAGCTTAGAACCTTCAAGGGGTGGCTACACCTTC. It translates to CASSLEPSRGGYTF.

CDR3 residues: CASSPEITGAETQYF. The CDR3 DNA reads TGCGCCAGCAGCCCCGAAATTACAGGGGCAGAGACCCAGTACTTC. The chain uses TRBV4-1 and TRBJ2-5, with 7 bases identical to TRBD1. The CDR3 consists of 15 residues. From germline, CDR1 is MGHRA and CDR2 YSYEKL. Trimming at V came to 4 bases and at J to 4 bases, leaving 9 bases not matched to a gene.

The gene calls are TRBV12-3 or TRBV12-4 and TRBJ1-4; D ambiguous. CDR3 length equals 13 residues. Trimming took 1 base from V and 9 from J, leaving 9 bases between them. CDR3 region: CASSLGQIKKLFF. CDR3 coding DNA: TGTGCCAGCAGTTTAGGGCAGATCAAAAAACTGTTTTTT.

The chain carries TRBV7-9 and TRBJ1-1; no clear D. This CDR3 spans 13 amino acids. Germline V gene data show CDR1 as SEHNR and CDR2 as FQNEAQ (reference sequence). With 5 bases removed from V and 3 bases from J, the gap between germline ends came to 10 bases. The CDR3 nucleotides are TGTGCCAGCAGCGTGGACGGGGACACTGAAGCTTTCTTT. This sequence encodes CASSVDGDTEAFF.

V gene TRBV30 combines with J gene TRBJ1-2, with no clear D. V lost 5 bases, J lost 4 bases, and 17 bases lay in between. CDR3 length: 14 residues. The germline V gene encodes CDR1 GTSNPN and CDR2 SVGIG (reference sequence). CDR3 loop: CAWGPLQHIYGYTF. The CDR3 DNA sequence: TGTGCCTGGGGCCCCCTCCAACACATCTATGGCTACACCTTC.

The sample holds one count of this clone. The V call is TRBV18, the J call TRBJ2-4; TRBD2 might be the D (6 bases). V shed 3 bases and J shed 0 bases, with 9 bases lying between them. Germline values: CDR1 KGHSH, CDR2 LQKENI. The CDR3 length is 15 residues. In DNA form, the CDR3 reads TGTGCCAGCTCACCTCAGGGACTAGCCAAAAACATTCAGTACTTC. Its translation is CASSPQGLAKNIQYF.